Listed below are T cell receptor beta chains from one sample, sequenced in a study of memory CD4+ T cells and cytomegalovirus serostatus. Only in-frame clones appear in the TCRdb table, and some are missing; sequencing was by immunoSEQ multiplex PCR. The sample carries about 56,000 clones, roughly 82% recorded once. The sample comprised memory CD4+ T cells from blood. The receptors shown here come from an adult in good health and CMV-seronegative. Both conserved end residues are part of each CDR3. Each record gives: V gene, clone size, D gene, CDR3 length, J gene, CDR3 DNA, CDR3 protein. A D gene is named only where the DNA matches it firmly. The listing skips clone size in some rows; elsewhere it reads once, few, many or a size class.

>TRBV6-4|.|.|17|TRBJ1-5
TGTGCCAGCAGTGACTCGGGGGCCGGATATAGCAATCAGCCCCAGCATTTT
CASSDSGAGYSNQPQHF
>TRBV6-5|.|TRBD1|14|TRBJ1-1
TGTGCCAGCAGGGGGGACAGGGCCCGGGGGGAAGCTTTCTTT
CASRGDRARGEAFF
>TRBV7-8|.|TRBD1|15|TRBJ2-2
TGTGCCAGCAGCTTAGGGACAGGGTCCACCGGGGAGCTGTTTTTT
CASSLGTGSTGELFF
>TRBV5-1|.|TRBD1|14|TRBJ1-4
TGCGCCAGCAATCAAGGGACAGCTAATGAAAAACTGTTTTTT
CASNQGTANEKLFF
>TRBV4-1|.|TRBD2|21|TRBJ2-1
TGCGCCAGCAGCCATGGAGTTTGGGGCGGGGGGCCCCGGAGCTCCTACAATGAGCAGTTCTTC
CASSHGVWGGGPRSSYNEQFF
>TRBV19|.|.|16|TRBJ2-1
TGTGCCAGTAGTAATGGTGGGGACCGTTTGTACAATGAGCAGTTCTTC
CASSNGGDRLYNEQFF
>TRBV11-2|.|.|14|TRBJ2-2
TGTGCCAGCAGAGGGCTAGTAAGCGGCGGGGAGCTGTTTTTT
CASRGLVSGGELFF
>TRBV28|few|.|19|TRBJ1-2
TGTGCCAGCAGTCCCCTACTAAACTCCCGGAGGGGCCTAAACTATGGCTACACCTTC
CASSPLLNSRRGLNYGYTF
>TRBV21-1|once|.|16|TRBJ1-1
TGTGCCAGCAGCACCAAAGACAGGGAGAAGGACACTGAAGCTTTCTTT
CASSTKDREKDTEAFF
>TRBV5-3|.|TRBD1|17|TRBJ2-3
TGTGCCAGAAGCTTGGGGGCGGGACAGGTGAGCACAGATACGCAGTATTTT
CARSLGAGQVSTDTQYF
>TRBV27|once|.|17|TRBJ1-2
TGTGCCAGCAACGTTAATCCTAGACAGGAGGGGCTCTATGGCTACACCTTC
CASNVNPRQEGLYGYTF
>TRBV28|.|.|13|TRBJ2-1
TGTGCCAGCAGTTTGGGGGGACACGATGAGCAGTTCTTC
CASSLGGHDEQFF
>TRBV28|.|.|13|TRBJ1-1
TGTGCCAGCAGGAGGGGAAGAAACACTGAAGCTTTCTTT
CASRRGRNTEAFF
>TRBV5-1|.|TRBD1|14|TRBJ2-7
TGCGCCAGCAGCCCCGGACAGGGTCGACGCGAGCAGTACTTC
CASSPGQGRREQYF
>TRBV5-1|.|TRBD2|14|TRBJ2-7
TGCGCCAGCAGCTTGGCAGCGGGGGGTGGCGAGCAGTACTTC
CASSLAAGGGEQYF
>TRBV7-3|.|TRBD2|14|TRBJ2-7
TGTGCCAGCAGCCCTGCTAGCGGTTCCTACGAGCAGTACTTC
CASSPASGSYEQYF
>TRBV6-5|.|.|12|TRBJ2-5
TGTGCCAGCAGCACCTTGGAAGGGACCCAGTACTTC
CASSTLEGTQYF